This TCR beta chain was found in a study of T cell responses to AZD1222 COVID-19 vaccine. General study points: Reports say nearly half of spike-specific TCRs go after unmutated variant regions. Among those given AZD1222, only 5 to 7 were seropositive at baseline. Vaccine-related CD4 TCRs covered spike, predominating at 160-218 and 743-854.

Profiled with immunoSEQ multiplex PCR; TCRdb holds only in-frame clones, not every one. The data hold roughly 120,000 clones, with 70% to 90% observed a single time. This clone was detected only a few times. Its cognate antigen is unknown. This TCR derives from an adult in good health. The specimen comprised peripheral blood, sampled on day 0 of AZD1222 vaccination.

In DNA, the CDR3 is TGTGCCATCAGTGAGGCGCAGGAAAGCAATCAGCCCCAGCATTTT. This encodes CAISEAQESNQPQHF. The genes are TRBV10-3 and TRBJ1-5; D is unclear. CDR1 and CDR2 from the germline V gene are ENHRY and SYGVKD. Trimming pared 2 bases from V and 1 base from J, leaving 9 bases between. The CDR3 sequence is 15 residues long.